The T cell receptor beta chain described here comes from a study of shared clonotypes between healthy human individuals. Naive CD4+ cells were CD45RA-selected; the remaining cells were memory. V shed 7 bases and J shed 4 bases, with 8 bases lying between them. Germline CDR1 MNHNS, CDR2 SASEGT. The length of the CDR3 is 11 residues. Whole-study findings and limits: Rarefaction revealed incomplete sorted-subset sequencing despite large depth.

Genomic DNA belonging to each subset was distributed in equal measure over several immunoSEQ plates. Produced via immunoSEQ multiplex PCR; TCRdb's table is partial and in-frame only. The sample has some 1 million clones; around 74% are singletons. This clone was observed many times. The target antigen is unknown. The TCR was taken from a man between 18 and 29 years old in good health. This chain connects TRBV6-1 to TRBJ2-7, with D unclear. The material sequenced was memory CD4+ T cells sorted from blood. Subset reported: CD45RA-negative fraction. CDR3 nucleotides: TGTGCCAGCATGAACCTTTACGAGCAGTACTTC. The encoded protein is CASMNLYEQYF.